A single sample gave rise to the 27 T cell receptor beta chains below, sequenced in a study of T cell responses to AZD1222 COVID-19 vaccine. Assay: immunoSEQ multiplex PCR; the TCRdb copy retains only in-frame clones and omits some. The profile covers 130,000 to 150,000 clones, with around 90% appearing a single time and less than 7% taken by the ten largest. The specimen comprised peripheral blood, sampled on day 0 of AZD1222 vaccination. The receptors shown here come from an adult in good health.

This sequence joins TRBV5-4 and TRBJ2-3; 10 bases agree with TRBD1. This CDR3 is built from 18 residues. From germline, CDR1 is SGHNT and CDR2 YYREEE (reference sequence). The V segment lost 4 bases and the J segment 1 base; nucleotides outside the gene matches: 12. In DNA, the CDR3 is TGTGCCAGCAGCCCAAAACAAGGACAGGGGGAGGGCACAGATACGCAGTATTTT. This translates into CASSPKQGQGEGTDTQYF.

This clone was found once. V gene TRBV7-9 combines with J gene TRBJ2-7; D is unclear. CDR3 size: 16 residues. Trimming shortened V by 4 bases and J by 7 bases, and 23 bases separated the two germline ends. CDR1 SEHNR and CDR2 FQNEAQ come from the germline V gene (reference sequence). CDR3 sequence reads: CASSSYGYGSHLEQYF. Here the CDR3 DNA reads TGTGCCAGCAGCTCATACGGCTATGGCTCGCACTTAGAGCAGTACTTC. Based on the CDR3 plus reference TRBV7-9 and TRBJ2-7, the full variable domain is DTGVSQNPRHKITKRGQNVTFRCDPISEHNRLYWYRQTLGQGPEFLTYFQNEAQLEKSRLLSDRFSAERPKGSFSTLEIQRTEQGDSAMYLCASSSYGYGSHLEQYFGPGTRLTVT.

In this sample, this clone turned up a few times. The rearrangement links TRBV13 to TRBJ2-2, with no clear D. V gave up 5 bases and J gave up 4 bases, with 8 bases separating them. Germline assignment: CDR1 PRHDT and CDR2 FYEKMQ (reference sequence). The CDR3 runs 13 residues. As DNA, the CDR3 is TGTGCCAGCAGCACAACAGTCACCGGGGAGCTGTTTTTT. Its protein product is CASSTTVTGELFF.

The chain carries TRBV11-1 and TRBJ2-7; 8 bases align to TRBD2. The CDR3 is 14 residues long. J lost 2 bases, V lost 5 bases, and 5 bases had no gene match. CDR1 is SGHAT and CDR2 is FQDESV in the germline V gene (reference sequence). Written as DNA, the CDR3 is TGTGCCAGCAGCAGGACTAGCAGGGCCTACGAGCAGTACTTC. This encodes CASSRTSRAYEQYF.

The V call is TRBV7-2, the J call TRBJ1-2; tentative D call: TRBD1 (5 bases). The CDR3 runs to 19 residues. CDR1 and CDR2 (germline): SGHTA, FQGNSA. V was trimmed by 5 bases and J by 4 bases, leaving 29 bases between them. The CDR3 spells CASSPKGWAKGPDSYGYTF. For the CDR3, the DNA is TGTGCCAGCAGCCCTAAGGGGTGGGCCAAGGGTCCGGATAGCTATGGCTACACCTTC.

The chain recombines TRBV19 with TRBJ1-2; the D is unclear. CDR3 size: 11 residues. Trimming stripped 8 bases from V and 4 bases from J, with 8 bases between. Germline loops: CDR1 LNHDA, CDR2 SQIVND (reference sequence). Here the CDR3 DNA reads TGTGCCAGTGGGGTCTCCTATGGCTACACCTTC. Translated: CASGVSYGYTF.

The chain couples TRBV7-9 to TRBJ2-2; D gene uncertain. The CDR3 totals 10 residues. The germline CDR1 and CDR2 sequences are SEHNR and FQNEAQ (reference sequence). V shed 5 bases and J shed 7 bases, with 2 bases lying between them. CDR3 amino acids: CASSLGELFF. In DNA, the CDR3 is TGTGCCAGCAGCCTCGGGGAGCTGTTTTTT.

CDR3: CASSLARSLGTPYEQYF. The CDR3 coding sequence is TGCGCCAGCAGCTTGGCTCGGTCCTTAGGGACACCTTACGAGCAGTACTTC. The chain joins TRBV5-1 to TRBJ2-7; D is possibly TRBD1 (6 bases). CDR3 length: 17 residues. CDR1 SGHRS and CDR2 YFSETQ come from the germline V gene. Trimming cost V 0 bases and J 4 bases, with 20 bases left between them.

The rearrangement joins TRBV6-1 to TRBJ2-7; D may be TRBD2 (7 bases). CDR1 and CDR2 from the germline V gene are MNHNS and SASEGT. V lost 1 base to trimming and J lost 2 bases, with 12 bases between them. This CDR3 region has 15 residues. DNA for the CDR3: TGTGCCAGCAGTGAAGAGGGGGGGGAGGCCTACGAGCAGTACTTC. Its protein is CASSEEGGEAYEQYF.

The chain uses TRBV30 and TRBJ2-2; TRBD2 matches at 7 bases. CDR3 length: 16 amino acids. The trim removed 2 bases at V and 0 bases at J, leaving 6 bases unmatched. The V gene's germline CDR1 is GTSNPN and CDR2 SVGIG (reference sequence). The CDR3 DNA follows: TGTGCCTGGAGTAGGGGACTAATCTCGAACACCGGGGAGCTGTTTTTT. Translating it yields CAWSRGLISNTGELFF.

The chain combines TRBV5-4 with TRBJ1-6, with TRBD1 matching 9 bases. The CDR3 contains 15 residues. The V gene end was trimmed by 4 bases and the J gene end by 6 bases; junction bases not matched to a gene: 5. Germline V CDR1 and CDR2: SGHNT, YYREEE (reference sequence). The CDR3, as DNA: TGTGCCAGCAGCAAACAGGGGGCGCCTAATTCACCCCTCCACTTT. This codes for CASSKQGAPNSPLHF.

The rearrangement uses TRBV28 and TRBJ1-3; D unresolved. Trimming removed 3 bases from V and 6 bases from J, with 9 bases in between. This CDR3 region has 13 residues. Germline loops: CDR1 MDHEN, CDR2 SYDVKM. The CDR3 DNA reads as TGTGCCAGCAGTTTTGATCGGCAAAACACCATATATTTT. It specifies CASSFDRQNTIYF.

The chain recombines TRBV24-1 with TRBJ2-1; 9 bases match TRBD2. This CDR3 is built from 16 residues. Germline V gives CDR1 KGHDR, CDR2 SFDVKD. The V segment lost 4 bases and the J segment 9 bases; nucleotides outside the gene matches: 12. CDR3 in amino acids: CATSDVGAGGVGEQFF. The CDR3 DNA follows: TGTGCCACCAGTGACGTAGGGGCGGGAGGGGTAGGTGAGCAGTTCTTC.

This clone was detected a few times. This rearrangement joins TRBV29-1 to TRBJ2-7; perhaps TRBD2 as D (6 bases). Germline lookup yields CDR1 SQVTM and CDR2 ANQGSEA. Between the trimmed V and J ends, which lost 4 bases and 0 bases, there was a span of 10 bases. The CDR3 covers 13 residues. The CDR3 nucleotides read TGCAGCGTTGGTGTCGGGAGCTCCTACGAGCAGTACTTC. Its protein is CSVGVGSSYEQYF.

This rearrangement joins TRBV9 to TRBJ2-2, with 8 bases identical to TRBD2. The junction had 13 bases not matched to a gene; V was cut back by 0 bases and J by 6 bases. Germline CDR1 reads SGDLS; CDR2 reads YYNGEE. The CDR3 covers 18 residues. The CDR3: CASSVGGLRAGAPGELFF. CDR3 coding DNA: TGTGCCAGCAGCGTAGGGGGACTTCGAGCGGGAGCCCCCGGGGAGCTGTTTTTT.

The chain carries TRBV7-2 and TRBJ2-3; 10 bases are a match to TRBD2. CDR3 length: 16 residues. Germline CDR1 reads SGHTA; CDR2 reads FQGNSA. Trimming removed 6 bases from V and 6 bases from J; junction bases left unmatched: 12. The CDR3 region is CASSSTSGVGPDTQYF. The CDR3 nucleotides are TGTGCCAGCAGTTCAACTAGCGGGGTCGGCCCGGATACGCAGTATTTT. Filled out from reference TRBV7-2 and TRBJ2-3, the complete variable domain reads GAGVSQSPSNKVTEKGKDVELRCDPISGHTALYWYRQSLGQGLEFLIYFQGNSAPDKSGLPSDRFSAERTGGSVSTLTIQRTQQEDSAVYLCASSSTSGVGPDTQYFGPGTRLTVL.

The chain carries TRBV6-2 or TRBV6-3 and TRBJ2-7; D not resolved. Germline V gene sequence: CDR1 MNHEY, CDR2 SVGEGT. V shed 4 bases and J shed 6 bases, with 7 bases lying between them. CDR3 length: 11 residues. The CDR3 protein is CASSSVPEQYF. For the CDR3, the DNA is TGTGCCAGCAGTTCCGTACCCGAGCAGTACTTC.

This chain connects TRBV4-3 to TRBJ2-7, with 7 nucleotides matching TRBD2. The CDR3 runs to 14 residues. CDR1 is LGHNA and CDR2 is YSLEER in the germline V gene. V lost 4 bases to trimming and J lost 1 base; unmatched junction nucleotides: 4. This chain's CDR3 is CASSPRRESYEQYF. The CDR3 bases are TGCGCCAGCAGCCCGCGGCGGGAGTCCTACGAGCAGTACTTC.

The chain couples TRBV27 to TRBJ2-5, with D perhaps matching TRBD1 (6 bases). Germline-derived CDR1 and CDR2 are MNHEY and SMNVEV (reference sequence). The germline V and J ends were trimmed by 4 bases and 5 bases, with 20 bases remaining between them. This CDR3 is 16 amino acids long. CDR3 nucleotide sequence: TGTGCCAGCAGTTCACGAGGGGGTGGTGGTGGGGAGACCCAGTACTTC. It encodes CASSSRGGGGGETQYF.

The chain links TRBV4-2 to TRBJ1-2; 7 bases match TRBD1. Trimming cost V 4 bases and J 8 bases; bases outside gene matches: 10. The germline CDR1 and CDR2 sequences are LGHNA and YNFKEQ. The CDR3 covers 14 residues. CDR3 nucleotide sequence: TGTGCCAGCAGCCCATACAGGGGCATGGACGGCTACACCTTC. This sequence encodes CASSPYRGMDGYTF.

The chain couples TRBV7-8 to TRBJ2-1, with 11 bases aligning to TRBD2. Losses at the gene ends were 10 bases for V and 9 bases for J; bases not matched to a gene: 11. This CDR3 is built from 14 residues. Per the germline V gene, CDR1 is SGHVS and CDR2 is FQNEAQ. The CDR3 DNA sequence: TGTGCCACCGGGAATAGCGGGAGGGCCGGTGAGCAGTTCTTC. Residues: CATGNSGRAGEQFF.

CDR3 in amino acids: CARQTQEETYEQYF. Here the CDR3 DNA reads TGTGCCAGGCAGACTCAAGAAGAGACCTACGAGCAGTACTTC. V is TRBV27 and J is TRBJ2-7; D is undetermined. Germline lookup yields CDR1 MNHEY and CDR2 SMNVEV (reference sequence). CDR3 size: 14 residues. V was cut by 9 bases and J by 2 bases, with 17 bases left in between.

The chain has TRBV29-1 and TRBJ2-2; 9 positions match TRBD1. Germline CDR1 and CDR2: SQVTM and ANQGSEA. Trimming cost V 6 bases and J 4 bases; bases outside gene matches: 9. The CDR3 totals 15 residues. The chain's CDR3 is CSVKQGADLTGELFF. DNA of the CDR3: TGCAGCGTGAAACAGGGGGCGGACCTCACCGGGGAGCTGTTTTTT.

The rearrangement joins TRBV11-2 to TRBJ2-1, with D tentatively TRBD2 (6 bases). The CDR3 extends over 12 amino acids. Between the trimmed V and J ends, which lost 5 bases and 10 bases, there was a span of 12 bases. Germline V CDR1 and CDR2: SGHAT, FQNNGV. The CDR3 sequence is CASSARGLEQFF. The CDR3 region has the DNA TGTGCCAGCAGCGCCCGTGGACTAGAGCAGTTCTTC.

The chain couples TRBV27 to TRBJ2-1, with D tentatively TRBD1 or TRBD2 (7 bases each). V dropped 6 bases and J dropped 0 bases, with 21 bases sitting between them. The CDR3 is 18 residues long. Germline V gives CDR1 MNHEY, CDR2 SMNVEV (reference sequence). The CDR3 coding sequence is TGTGCCAGCAGCTTCGACAGGGACCGGGAGGTCTCCTACAATGAGCAGTTCTTC. Amino acids: CASSFDRDREVSYNEQFF.

J is TRBJ2-5 and V is TRBV5-1, with 7 bases identical to TRBD2. The germline V gene encodes CDR1 SGHRS and CDR2 YFSETQ. The V gene end was trimmed by 3 bases and the J gene end by 5 bases; junction bases not matched to a gene: 7. CDR3 length equals 14 residues. The CDR3 loop is CASSSGLVGETQYF. The CDR3 DNA follows: TGCGCCAGCAGCTCCGGACTAGTAGGTGAGACCCAGTACTTC.

The chain couples TRBV6-2 or TRBV6-3 to TRBJ1-1; D unclear. The CDR3 covers 13 residues. Trimming shortened V by 2 bases and J by 2 bases, and 6 bases separated the two germline ends. The germline V gene has CDR1 MNHEY and CDR2 SVGEGT. CDR3: CASSYPINTEAFF. In nucleotides, the CDR3 is TGTGCCAGCAGTTACCCAATTAACACTGAAGCTTTCTTT.